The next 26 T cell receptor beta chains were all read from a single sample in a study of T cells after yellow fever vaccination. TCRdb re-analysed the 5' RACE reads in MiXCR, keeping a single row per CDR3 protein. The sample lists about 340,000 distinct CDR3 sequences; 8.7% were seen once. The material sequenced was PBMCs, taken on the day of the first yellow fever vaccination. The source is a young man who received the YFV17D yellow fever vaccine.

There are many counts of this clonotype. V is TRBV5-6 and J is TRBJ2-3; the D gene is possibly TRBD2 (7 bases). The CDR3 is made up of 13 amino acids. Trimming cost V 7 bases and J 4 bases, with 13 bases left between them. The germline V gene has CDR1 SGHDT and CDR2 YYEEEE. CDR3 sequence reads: CASLRGGADTQYF. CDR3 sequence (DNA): TGTGCCAGCCTCAGAGGGGGGGCAGATACGCAGTATTTT. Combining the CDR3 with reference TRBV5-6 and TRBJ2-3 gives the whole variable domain DAGVTQSPTHLIKTRGQQVTLRCSPKSGHDTVSWYQQALGQGPQFIFQYYEEEERQRGNFPDRFSGHQFPNYSSELNVNALLLGDSALYLCASLRGGADTQYFGPGTRLTVL.

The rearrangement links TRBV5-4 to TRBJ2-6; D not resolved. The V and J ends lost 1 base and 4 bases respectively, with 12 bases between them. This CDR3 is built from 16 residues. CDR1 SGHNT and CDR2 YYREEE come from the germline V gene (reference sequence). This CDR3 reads CASSLPVGIGANVLTF. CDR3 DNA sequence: TGTGCCAGCAGCTTGCCCGTCGGAATAGGGGCCAACGTCCTGACTTTC.

Here the CDR3 DNA reads TGCGCCAGCAGCCAAGACACGGGACTAGCGGGGGTCACAGATACGCAGTATTTT. This codes for CASSQDTGLAGVTDTQYF. The V call is TRBV4-1, the J call TRBJ2-3; TRBD2 matches 14 bases. This CDR3 has 18 amino acids. Germline trimming cut 0 bases from V and 2 bases from J; bases unmatched to any gene: 4. Germline V gene data show CDR1 as MGHRA and CDR2 as YSYEKL.

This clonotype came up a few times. Here the CDR3 DNA reads TGCAGTGCGTCCGGACGATCTAGCACAGATACGCAGTATTTT. Residues: CSASGRSSTDTQYF. This sequence joins TRBV20-1 and TRBJ2-3, with D unresolved. V was trimmed by 6 bases and J by 0 bases, leaving 13 bases between them. Germline-derived CDR1 and CDR2 are DFQATT and SNEGSKA (reference sequence). This CDR3 has 14 residues.

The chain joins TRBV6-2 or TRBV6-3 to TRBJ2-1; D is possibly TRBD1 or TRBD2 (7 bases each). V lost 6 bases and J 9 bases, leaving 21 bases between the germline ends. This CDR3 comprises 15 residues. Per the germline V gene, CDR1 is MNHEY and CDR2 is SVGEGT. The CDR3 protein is CASRSDRREGGEQFF. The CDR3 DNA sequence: TGTGCCAGCAGATCGGACAGGAGGGAGGGGGGTGAGCAGTTCTTC.

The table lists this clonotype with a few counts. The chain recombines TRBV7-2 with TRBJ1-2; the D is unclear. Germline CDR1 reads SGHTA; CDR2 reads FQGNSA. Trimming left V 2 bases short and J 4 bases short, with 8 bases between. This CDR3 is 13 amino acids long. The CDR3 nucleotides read TGTGCCAGCAGCTTAAAGGGAACCTATGGCTACACCTTC. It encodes CASSLKGTYGYTF.

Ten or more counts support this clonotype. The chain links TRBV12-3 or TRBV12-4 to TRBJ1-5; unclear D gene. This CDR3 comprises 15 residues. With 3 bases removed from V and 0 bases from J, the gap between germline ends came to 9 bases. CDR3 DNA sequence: TGTGCCAGCAGTTTGGTTGGTTATAGCAATCAGCCCCAGCATTTT. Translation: CASSLVGYSNQPQHF.

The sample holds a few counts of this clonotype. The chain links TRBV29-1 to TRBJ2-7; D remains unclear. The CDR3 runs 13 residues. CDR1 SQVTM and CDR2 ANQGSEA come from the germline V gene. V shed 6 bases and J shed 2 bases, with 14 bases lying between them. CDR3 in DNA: TGCAGCGTCCGTCGCGGACGGACCTACGAGCAGTACTTC. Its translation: CSVRRGRTYEQYF.

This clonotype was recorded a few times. The CDR3 loop reads CASSQDLKGYTF. The CDR3 nucleotides read TGTGCCAGCAGCCAAGATTTGAAAGGCTACACCTTC. The rearrangement joins TRBV4-2 to TRBJ1-2, with D uncertain. The V gene lost 0 bases and the J gene lost 8 bases, with 7 bases spanning the gap. In germline, CDR1 is LGHNA, CDR2 YNFKEQ. The CDR3 loop spans 12 amino acids.

The CDR3 spells CASRLGQLEAGELFF. The DNA for the CDR3 is TGTGCCAGCAGGTTGGGACAGCTTGAAGCCGGGGAGCTGTTTTTT. The genes are TRBV12-3 or TRBV12-4 and TRBJ2-2; 7 positions agree with TRBD1. The CDR3 loop spans 15 amino acids. Unmatched junction bases numbered 10, after V lost 6 bases and J lost 6 bases.

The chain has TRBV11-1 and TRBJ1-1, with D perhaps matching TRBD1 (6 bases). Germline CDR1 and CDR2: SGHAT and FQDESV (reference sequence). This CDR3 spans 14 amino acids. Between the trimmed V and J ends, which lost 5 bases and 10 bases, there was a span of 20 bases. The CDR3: CASSLTDRSAGAFF. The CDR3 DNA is TGTGCCAGCAGCCTTACCGACAGGTCCGCAGGAGCTTTCTTT.

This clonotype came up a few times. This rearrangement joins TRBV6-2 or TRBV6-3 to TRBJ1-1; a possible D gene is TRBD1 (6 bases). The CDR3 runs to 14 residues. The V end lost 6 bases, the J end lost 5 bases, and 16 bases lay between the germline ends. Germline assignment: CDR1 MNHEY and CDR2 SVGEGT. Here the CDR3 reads CASRIGGIGTEAFF. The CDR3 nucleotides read TGTGCCAGCAGGATAGGGGGGATTGGAACTGAAGCTTTCTTT.

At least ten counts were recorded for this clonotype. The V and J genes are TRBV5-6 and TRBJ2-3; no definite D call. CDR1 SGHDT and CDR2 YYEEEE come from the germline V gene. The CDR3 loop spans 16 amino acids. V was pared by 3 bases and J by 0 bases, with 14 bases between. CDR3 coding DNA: TGTGCCAGCAGCTCAATCGGCTCCAGCAGCACAGATACGCAGTATTTT. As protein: CASSSIGSSSTDTQYF.

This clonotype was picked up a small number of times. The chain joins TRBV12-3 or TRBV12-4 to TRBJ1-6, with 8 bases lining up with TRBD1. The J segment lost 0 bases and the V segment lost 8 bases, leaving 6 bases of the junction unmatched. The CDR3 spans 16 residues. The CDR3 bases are TGTGCCAGCTCAGGGGGCGGAAGCTCCTATAATTCACCCCTCCACTTT. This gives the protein CASSGGGSSYNSPLHF.

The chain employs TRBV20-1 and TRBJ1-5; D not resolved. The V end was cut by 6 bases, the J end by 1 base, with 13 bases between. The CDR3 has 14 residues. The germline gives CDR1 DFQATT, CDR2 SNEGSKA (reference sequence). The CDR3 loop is CSASRRRSNQPQHF. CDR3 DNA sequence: TGCAGTGCCAGTCGAAGAAGGAGCAATCAGCCCCAGCATTTT.

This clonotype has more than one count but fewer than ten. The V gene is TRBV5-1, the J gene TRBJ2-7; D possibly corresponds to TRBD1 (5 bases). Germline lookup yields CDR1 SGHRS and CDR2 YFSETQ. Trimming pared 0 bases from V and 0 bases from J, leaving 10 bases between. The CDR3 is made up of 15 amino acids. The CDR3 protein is CASSLEGLSSYEQYV. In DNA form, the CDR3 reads TGCGCCAGCAGCTTGGAGGGGTTGAGCTCCTACGAGCAGTACGTC.

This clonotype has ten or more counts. This CDR3 reads CASSLGQGGNQPQHF. CDR3 nucleotide sequence: TGCGCCAGCAGCTTGGGACAGGGAGGCAATCAGCCCCAGCATTTT. The genes are TRBV5-1 and TRBJ1-5; 7 bases fit TRBD1. V lost 0 bases, J lost 2 bases, and 2 bases stayed unmatched. The CDR3 is 15 residues long. Germline CDR1 SGHRS, CDR2 YFSETQ.

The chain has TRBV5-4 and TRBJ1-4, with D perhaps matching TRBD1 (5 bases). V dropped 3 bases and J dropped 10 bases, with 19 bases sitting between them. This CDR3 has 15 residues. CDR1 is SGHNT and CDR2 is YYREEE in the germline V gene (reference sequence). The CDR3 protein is CASSSAGGTVGKLFF. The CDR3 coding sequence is TGTGCCAGCAGCTCTGCGGGGGGGACCGTCGGAAAACTGTTTTTT.

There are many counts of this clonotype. The DNA of the CDR3 is TGTGCCACCAGCAGAGATTTGGGGGGCGGGGAGCTGTTTTTT. This gives the protein CATSRDLGGGELFF. This sequence joins TRBV15 and TRBJ2-2, with D possibly matching TRBD2 (6 bases). V gave up 0 bases and J gave up 7 bases, with 9 bases separating them. The CDR3 has 14 residues. Germline assignment: CDR1 LNHNV and CDR2 YYDKDF (reference sequence). The variable domain in full, with the rest retrieved from reference TRBV15 and TRBJ2-2, is DAMVIQNPRYQVTQFGKPVTLSCSQTLNHNVMYWYQQKSSQAPKLLFHYYDKDFNNEADTPDNFQSRRPNTSFCFLDIRSPGLGDTAMYLCATSRDLGGGELFFGEGSRLTVL.

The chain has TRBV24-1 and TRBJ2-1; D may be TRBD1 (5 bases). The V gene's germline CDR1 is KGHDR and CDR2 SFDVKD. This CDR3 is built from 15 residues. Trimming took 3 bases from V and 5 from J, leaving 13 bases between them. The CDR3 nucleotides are TGTGCCACCAGTGATCGACGTGCAGGGCACAATGAGCAGTTCTTC. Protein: CATSDRRAGHNEQFF.

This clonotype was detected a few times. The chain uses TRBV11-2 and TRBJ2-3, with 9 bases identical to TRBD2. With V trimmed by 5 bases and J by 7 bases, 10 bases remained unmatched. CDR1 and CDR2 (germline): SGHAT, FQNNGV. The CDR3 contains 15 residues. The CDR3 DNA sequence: TGTGCCAGCAGCCGTATGGCGGGGGGGCAAAATACGCAGTATTTT. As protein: CASSRMAGGQNTQYF.

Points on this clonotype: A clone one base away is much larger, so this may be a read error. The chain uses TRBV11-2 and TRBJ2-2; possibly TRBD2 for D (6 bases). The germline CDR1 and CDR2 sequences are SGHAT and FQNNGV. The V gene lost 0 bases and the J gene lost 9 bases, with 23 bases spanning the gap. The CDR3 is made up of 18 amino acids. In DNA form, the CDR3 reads TGTGCCAGCAGCTTAGAGACCACTAGCCATTTGGACTCCAGGGAGCTGTTTTTT. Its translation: CASSLETTSHLDSRELFF.

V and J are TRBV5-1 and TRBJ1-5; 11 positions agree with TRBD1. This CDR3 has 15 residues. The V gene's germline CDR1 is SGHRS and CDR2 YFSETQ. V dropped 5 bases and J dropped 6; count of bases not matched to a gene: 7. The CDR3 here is CASSQTGTGGQPQHF. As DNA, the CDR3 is TGCGCCAGCAGTCAGACCGGGACAGGGGGTCAGCCCCAGCATTTT.

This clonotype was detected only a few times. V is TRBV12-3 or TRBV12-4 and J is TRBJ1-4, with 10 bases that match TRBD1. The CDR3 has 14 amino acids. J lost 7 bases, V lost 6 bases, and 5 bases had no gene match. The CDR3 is CASSRQGASEKLFF. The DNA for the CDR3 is TGTGCCAGCAGCCGACAGGGGGCAAGTGAAAAACTGTTTTTT.

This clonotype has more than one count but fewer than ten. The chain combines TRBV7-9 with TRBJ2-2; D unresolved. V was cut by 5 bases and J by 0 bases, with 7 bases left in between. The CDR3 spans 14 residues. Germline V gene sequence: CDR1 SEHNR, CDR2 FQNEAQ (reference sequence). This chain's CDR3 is CASSPAPNTGELFF. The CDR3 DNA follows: TGTGCCAGCAGCCCCGCTCCGAACACCGGGGAGCTGTTTTTT.

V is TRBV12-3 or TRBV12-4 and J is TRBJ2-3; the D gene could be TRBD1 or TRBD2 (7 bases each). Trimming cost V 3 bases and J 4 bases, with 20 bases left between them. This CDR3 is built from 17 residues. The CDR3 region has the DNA TGTGCCAGCAGTTTTCGTTCACTGACAGGGAGGGCAGATACGCAGTATTTT. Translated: CASSFRSLTGRADTQYF.